This is a list of T cell receptor beta chains from one sample in a study of blood T cell repertoires in COVID-19. This table comes from immunoSEQ multiplex PCR, and its TCRdb copy is limited to in-frame clones, with some not included. Of approximately 26,000 clones listed, 80% to 95% are singletons. The sequenced sample consisted of peripheral blood. The receptors shown here come from a human donor in a cohort sampled during active COVID-19. Each CDR3 is given with its conserved first and last residue. Fields, in order: V gene, J gene, CDR3 length, clone size, D gene, CDR3 DNA, CDR3 protein. The D gene is left open where the match is weak. Size is omitted from some rows. Given values are once, few, many or a class for expanded clones.

v_call: TRBV7-9; j_call: TRBJ1-2; cdr3_length: 15; clone_size: -; d_call: -; cdr3_nt: TGTGCCAGCAGCTTGGAGGGAGGCCGTAACTATGGCTACACCTTC; cdr3_aa: CASSLEGGRNYGYTF
v_call: TRBV11-3; j_call: TRBJ2-7; cdr3_length: 15; clone_size: -; d_call: TRBD2; cdr3_nt: TGTGCCAGCAGCTCCGGCGGGGCGGGAGACTACGAGCAGTACTTC; cdr3_aa: CASSSGGAGDYEQYF
v_call: TRBV29-1; j_call: TRBJ2-7; cdr3_length: 16; clone_size: -; d_call: TRBD2; cdr3_nt: TGCAGCGCCGGTTTGTTAGCGGGAAAGAGCTCCTACGAGCAGTACTTC; cdr3_aa: CSAGLLAGKSSYEQYF
v_call: TRBV11-3; j_call: TRBJ2-5; cdr3_length: 19; clone_size: -; d_call: TRBD1; cdr3_nt: TGTGCCAGCAGCCCTTCCGGGACAGGGGGCGTCATGTGGGAAGAGACCCAGTACTTC; cdr3_aa: CASSPSGTGGVMWEETQYF
v_call: TRBV7-8; j_call: TRBJ1-3; cdr3_length: 17; clone_size: -; d_call: -; cdr3_nt: TGTGCCAGCAGCCGAGTAGTTAACAGGGACTCTGGAAACACCATATATTTT; cdr3_aa: CASSRVVNRDSGNTIYF
v_call: TRBV19; j_call: TRBJ2-7; cdr3_length: 15; clone_size: -; d_call: TRBD2; cdr3_nt: TGTGCCAGTAGTATAGGGACTAGCGGGAGCTACGAGCAGTACTTC; cdr3_aa: CASSIGTSGSYEQYF
v_call: TRBV6-4; j_call: TRBJ2-1; cdr3_length: 13; clone_size: -; d_call: -; cdr3_nt: TGTGCCAGCAGTGAGAACAGGGTTGGTGAGCAGTTCTTC; cdr3_aa: CASSENRVGEQFF
v_call: TRBV19; j_call: TRBJ1-4; cdr3_length: 14; clone_size: -; d_call: -; cdr3_nt: TGTGCCACCATGAGGTCTCCTTCTAATGAAAAACTGTTTTTT; cdr3_aa: CATMRSPSNEKLFF
v_call: TRBV5-8; j_call: TRBJ1-2; cdr3_length: 14; clone_size: -; d_call: -; cdr3_nt: TGTGCCAGCGTCTCCCTCGGCGGGAACTATGGCTACACCTTC; cdr3_aa: CASVSLGGNYGYTF
v_call: TRBV10-3; j_call: TRBJ2-1; cdr3_length: 14; clone_size: once; d_call: TRBD2; cdr3_nt: TGTGCCATCAGTCCGGGACTAGCGGGAGGGGAGCAGTTCTTC; cdr3_aa: CAISPGLAGGEQFF
v_call: TRBV5-5; j_call: TRBJ2-5; cdr3_length: 13; clone_size: -; d_call: -; cdr3_nt: TGTGCCAGCAGCTTGCTGGCCAGCGGGACCCAGTACTTC; cdr3_aa: CASSLLASGTQYF
v_call: TRBV19; j_call: TRBJ2-1; cdr3_length: 17; clone_size: once; d_call: TRBD2; cdr3_nt: TGTGCCAGTAGTATAGCGACTAGCGGGGGAAAGTACAATGAGCAGTTCTTC; cdr3_aa: CASSIATSGGKYNEQFF
v_call: TRBV6-2/TRBV6-3; j_call: TRBJ2-3; cdr3_length: 18; clone_size: -; d_call: TRBD2; cdr3_nt: TGTGCCAGCAGTTCCCCCCCTAGACTAGCGGGGGGTCGAGATACGCAGTATTTT; cdr3_aa: CASSSPPRLAGGRDTQYF
v_call: TRBV5-4; j_call: TRBJ2-7; cdr3_length: 16; clone_size: -; d_call: TRBD2; cdr3_nt: TGTGCCAGCAGCTTGAGGTCGACTAGCCGGGCCTACGAGCAGTACTTC; cdr3_aa: CASSLRSTSRAYEQYF
v_call: TRBV11-2; j_call: TRBJ1-3; cdr3_length: 17; clone_size: -; d_call: -; cdr3_nt: TGTGCCAGCAGCACCACCAGGGGATTGCATCCTGGAAACACCATATATTTT; cdr3_aa: CASSTTRGLHPGNTIYF
v_call: TRBV7-3; j_call: TRBJ1-2; cdr3_length: 15; clone_size: once; d_call: TRBD1; cdr3_nt: TGTGCCAGCAGCTTAAGCGGACAGGGCGGCTATGGCTACACCTTC; cdr3_aa: CASSLSGQGGYGYTF
v_call: TRBV27; j_call: TRBJ1-2; cdr3_length: 13; clone_size: -; d_call: -; cdr3_nt: TGTGCCAGCAGGCCGACAGACTACTATGGCTACACCTTC; cdr3_aa: CASRPTDYYGYTF
v_call: TRBV7-2; j_call: TRBJ2-1; cdr3_length: 12; clone_size: -; d_call: -; cdr3_nt: TGTGCCAGCAGCCCGTACTACAATGAGCAGTTCTTC; cdr3_aa: CASSPYYNEQFF